This TCR beta chain was obtained from a study of molecular identifiers for immune sequencing clone quantification. Study overall: Replicate RNA from roughly 21,000 or 96,000 naive CD8 T cells formed five aliquots; four were sequenced. General study results and limits: Over 97% of effector molecules, yet under 1% of naive-cell molecules, were held by clones above 20 RNA copies. Should identical TCR molecules share a barcode, the sizes of highly expanded clones could be underestimated.

Each CDR3 protein gets one entry after TCRdb re-called the PCR reads with MiXCR. The table records about 500,000 distinct CDR3 sequences, 20% to 25% of them present only once. As to this clonotype: Its target is not known.

The length of the CDR3 is 15 residues. V was shortened by 0 bases and J by 2 bases, with 10 bases between the two germline ends. The germline CDR1 and CDR2 sequences are SGDLS and YYNGEE. What was sequenced was naive CD8+ T cells from blood, with Jurkat cell RNA spiked in. As to subset: FACS-sorted CD8+CD4-CCR7+CD45RA+ naive T cells. This chain uses TRBV9 with TRBJ2-3; D not certain. The sequence derives from a human donor in good health. Some libraries in this study had Jurkat cell RNA spiked in. CDR3 DNA sequence: TGTGCCAGCAGCGTAGCTGGTCACCCCACAGATACGCAGTATTTT. It specifies CASSVAGHPTDTQYF. Based on the CDR3 plus reference TRBV9 and TRBJ2-3, the full variable domain is DSGVTQTPKHLITATGQRVTLRCSPRSGDLSVYWYQQSLDQGLQFLIQYYNGEERAKGNILERFSAQQFPDLHSELNLSSLELGDSALYFCASSVAGHPTDTQYFGPGTRLTVL.